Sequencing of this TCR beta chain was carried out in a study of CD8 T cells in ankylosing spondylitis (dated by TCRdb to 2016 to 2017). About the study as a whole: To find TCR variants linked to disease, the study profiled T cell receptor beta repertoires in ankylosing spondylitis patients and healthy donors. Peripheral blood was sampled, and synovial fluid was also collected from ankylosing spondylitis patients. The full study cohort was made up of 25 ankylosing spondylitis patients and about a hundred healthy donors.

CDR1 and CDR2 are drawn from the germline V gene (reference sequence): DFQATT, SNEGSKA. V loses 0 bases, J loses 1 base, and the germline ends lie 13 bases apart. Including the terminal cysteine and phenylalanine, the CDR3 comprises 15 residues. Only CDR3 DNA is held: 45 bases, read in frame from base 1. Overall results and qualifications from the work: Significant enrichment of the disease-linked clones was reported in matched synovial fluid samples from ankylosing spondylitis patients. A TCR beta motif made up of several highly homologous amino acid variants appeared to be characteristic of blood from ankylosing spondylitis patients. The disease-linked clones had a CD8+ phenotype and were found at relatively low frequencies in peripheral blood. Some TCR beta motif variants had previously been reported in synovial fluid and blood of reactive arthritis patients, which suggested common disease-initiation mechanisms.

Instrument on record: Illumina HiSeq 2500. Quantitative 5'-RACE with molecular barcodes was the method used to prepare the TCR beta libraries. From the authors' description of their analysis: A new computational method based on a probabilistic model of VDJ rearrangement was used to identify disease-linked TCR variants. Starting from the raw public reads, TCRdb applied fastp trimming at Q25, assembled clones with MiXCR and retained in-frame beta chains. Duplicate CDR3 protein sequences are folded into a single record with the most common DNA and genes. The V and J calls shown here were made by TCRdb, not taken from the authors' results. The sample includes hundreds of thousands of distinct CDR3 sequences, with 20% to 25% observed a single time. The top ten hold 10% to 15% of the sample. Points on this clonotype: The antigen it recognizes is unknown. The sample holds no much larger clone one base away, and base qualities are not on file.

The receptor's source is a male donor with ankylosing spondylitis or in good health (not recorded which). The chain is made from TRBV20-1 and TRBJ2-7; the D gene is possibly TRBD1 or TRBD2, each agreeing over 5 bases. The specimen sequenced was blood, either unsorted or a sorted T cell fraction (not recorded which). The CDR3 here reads CSARDFSGRSYEQYF. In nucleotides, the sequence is TGCAGTGCTAGAGATTTCTCAGGGAGATCCTACGAGCAGTACTTC.